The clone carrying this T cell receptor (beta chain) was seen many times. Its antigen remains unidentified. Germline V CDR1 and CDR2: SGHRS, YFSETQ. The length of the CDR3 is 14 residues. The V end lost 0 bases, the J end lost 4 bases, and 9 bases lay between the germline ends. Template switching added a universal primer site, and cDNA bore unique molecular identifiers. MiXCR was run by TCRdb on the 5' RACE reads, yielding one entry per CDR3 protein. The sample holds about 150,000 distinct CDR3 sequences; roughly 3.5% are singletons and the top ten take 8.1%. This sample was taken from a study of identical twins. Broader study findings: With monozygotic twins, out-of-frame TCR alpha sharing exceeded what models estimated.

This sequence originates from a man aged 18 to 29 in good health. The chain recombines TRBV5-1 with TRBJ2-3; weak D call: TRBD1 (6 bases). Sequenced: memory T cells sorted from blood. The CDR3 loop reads CASSLGQEADTQYF. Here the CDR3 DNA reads TGCGCCAGCAGCTTGGGACAGGAGGCAGATACGCAGTATTTT.